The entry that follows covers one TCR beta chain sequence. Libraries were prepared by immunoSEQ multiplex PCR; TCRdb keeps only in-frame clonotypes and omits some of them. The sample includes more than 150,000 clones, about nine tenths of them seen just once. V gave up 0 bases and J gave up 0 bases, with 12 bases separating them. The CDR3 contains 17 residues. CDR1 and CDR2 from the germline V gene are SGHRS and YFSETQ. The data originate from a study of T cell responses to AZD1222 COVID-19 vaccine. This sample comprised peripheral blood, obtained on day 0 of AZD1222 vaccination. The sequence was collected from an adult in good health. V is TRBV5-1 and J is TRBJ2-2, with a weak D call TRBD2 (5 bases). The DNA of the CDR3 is TGCGCCAGCAGCTTGGCCCCTAGCTTTCCGAACACCGGGGAGCTGTTTTTT. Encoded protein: CASSLAPSFPNTGELFF.